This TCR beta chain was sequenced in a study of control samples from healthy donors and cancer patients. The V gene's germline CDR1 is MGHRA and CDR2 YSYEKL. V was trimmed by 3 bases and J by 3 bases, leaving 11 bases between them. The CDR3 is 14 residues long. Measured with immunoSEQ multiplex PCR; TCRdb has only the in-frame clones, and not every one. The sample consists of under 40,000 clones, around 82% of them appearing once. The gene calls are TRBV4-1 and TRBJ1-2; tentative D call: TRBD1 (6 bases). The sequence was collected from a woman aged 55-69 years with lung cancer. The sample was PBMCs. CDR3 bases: TGCGCCAGCAGCCACGGGGGGCGCGACTATGGCTACACCTTC. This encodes CASSHGGRDYGYTF.